This TCR beta chain was captured in a study of cytomegalovirus exposure and HLA in healthy donors. Study as a whole: Falling in the Caucasian-associated ancestry cluster were 65% to 90% of some 400 genotyped donors.

The PCR used 60 Vbeta and 13 Jbeta primers. Some clones are missing from TCRdb's copy, which holds only in-frame ones; the method was immunoSEQ multiplex PCR. The data show 100,000 to 150,000 clones, 74% seen once. As for this clone: Its cognate antigen is unknown.

Study-level findings and limits: It was in a later analysis that TCR association rates were seen to vary by HLA locus, highest for DRB1 and lowest for HLA-C. Highly shared variants forming one cluster were likely a sequencing artifact.

The clonotype originates from a woman aged 50 to 60 in good health and CMV-seropositive. The sample comprised PBMCs.

The CDR3 sequence: CASSYRETQYF. CDR3 DNA sequence: TGTGCCAGCAGCTATCGGGAGACCCAGTACTTC. V usage is TRBV7-2 and J usage is TRBJ2-5; no definite D call. Trimming removed 4 bases at V and 5 bases at J, with 5 bases between. CDR3 size: 11 residues. CDR1 SGHTA and CDR2 FQGNSA come from the germline V gene. Using reference TRBV7-2 and TRBJ2-5 for the parts outside the CDR3, the full variable domain is GAGVSQSPSNKVTEKGKDVELRCDPISGHTALYWYRQSLGQGLEFLIYFQGNSAPDKSGLPSDRFSAERTGGSVSTLTIQRTQQEDSAVYLCASSYRETQYFGPGTRLLVL.